This T cell receptor beta chain emerged from a study of cytomegalovirus exposure and HLA in healthy donors. Profiling relied on immunoSEQ multiplex PCR, and the TCRdb table lists in-frame clones only, not all of them. Here the sample spans about 280,000 clones, more than 75% being singletons. Sequencing was performed on PBMCs. The receptor was isolated from a woman under 30 in good health and CMV-seronegative.

The CDR3 loop is CASSFGLAGSDTQYF. The CDR3 DNA reads TGTGCCAGCAGCTTCGGACTAGCGGGATCAGATACGCAGTATTTT. The rearrangement links TRBV5-4 to TRBJ2-3; 12 positions agree with TRBD2. V was pared by 2 bases and J by 4 bases, with 2 bases of the junction left unmatched. CDR3 length: 15 amino acids. CDR1 is SGHNT and CDR2 is YYREEE in the germline V gene (reference sequence).